Listed here are 18 T cell receptor beta chains from one sample, sequenced in a study of molecular identifiers for immune sequencing clone quantification. TCRdb processed the PCR reads anew with MiXCR; each CDR3 protein has one entry. The data hold more than 85,000 distinct CDR3 sequences, with 30% to 35% observed a single time. Sequencing was performed on naive CD8+ T cells from blood, with Jurkat cell RNA spiked in. The subset denotes: FACS-sorted CD8+CD4-CCR7+CD45RA+ naive T cells. These TCRs come from a human donor in good health. Some libraries in this study had Jurkat cell RNA spiked in.

Worth noting for this clonotype: A read error may account for a junction end that differs from germline. V is TRBV20-1 and J is TRBJ2-2, with D perhaps matching TRBD2 (6 bases). Germline CDR1 DFQATT, CDR2 SNEGSKA (reference sequence). The CDR3 is made up of 13 amino acids. CDR3: CSATAANTGGLFF. The CDR3 bases are TGCAGTGCTACGGCAGCGAACACCGGGGGGCTGTTTTTT.

With respect to this clonotype: Germline is not matched at one junction end, which may reflect a read error. This chain links TRBV25-1 with TRBJ2-7; 9 positions match TRBD1. The CDR3 totals 15 residues. Germline V lookup: CDR1 MGHDK, CDR2 SYGVNS. CDR3 sequence (DNA): TGTGCCAGCAGTGATCCCGGGACAGGGAATTACGAGCAGCACTTC. The encoded protein is CASSDPGTGNYEQHF.

The genes are TRBV15 and TRBJ2-3; D unclear. Trimming removed 0 bases at V and 6 bases at J, with 13 bases between. CDR1 and CDR2 from the germline V gene are LNHNV and YYDKDF (reference sequence). CDR3 length equals 15 residues. The CDR3 sequence is CATSRERIGGDTQYF. The CDR3 DNA is TGTGCCACCAGCAGAGAGCGGATAGGTGGGGATACGCAGTATTTT. The variable domain in full, with the rest retrieved from reference TRBV15 and TRBJ2-3, is DAMVIQNPRYQVTQFGKPVTLSCSQTLNHNVMYWYQQKSSQAPKLLFHYYDKDFNNEADTPDNFQSRRPNTSFCFLDIRSPGLGDTAMYLCATSRERIGGDTQYFGPGTRLTVL.

In regard to this clonotype: In this CDR3 the conserved last residue, phenylalanine or tryptophan, is missing, so a read error is likely. The V call is TRBV13, the J call TRBJ1-1, with TRBD1 matching 8 bases. The CDR3 is 15 residues long. Germline V gives CDR1 PRHDT, CDR2 FYEKMQ (reference sequence). V shed 0 bases and J 2 bases; nucleotides not matched to a gene: 2. This CDR3 is CASSLGDRGNTEAFY. CDR3 coding DNA: TGTGCCAGCAGCTTAGGAGACAGGGGAAACACTGAAGCTTTCTAT.

This clonotype appeared a few times. This chain connects TRBV20-1 to TRBJ2-3; TRBD1 agrees at 10 bases. Germline lookup yields CDR1 DFQATT and CDR2 SNEGSKA (reference sequence). The ends lost 7 bases at V and 5 bases at J; junction bases unmatched: 9. The CDR3 spans 14 residues. The CDR3 DNA follows: TGCAGTGTAGAGAGCCGGGACAGGGGAGATACGCAGTATTTT. Protein sequence: CSVESRDRGDTQYF.

The chain employs TRBV6-2 or TRBV6-3 and TRBJ1-1; D gene uncertain. The CDR3 runs 15 residues. The ends were cut back, 2 bases at V and 9 bases at J, with 19 bases in the middle. Per the germline V gene, CDR1 is MNHEY and CDR2 is SVGEGT. The CDR3 region has the DNA TGTGCCAGCAGTTACCAGGCAGAGGGAGACACAAAAGCTTTCTTT. Translation: CASSYQAEGDTKAFF.

The V and J genes are TRBV24-1 and TRBJ1-1; tentatively, D is TRBD1 (6 bases). Between the trimmed V and J ends, which lost 3 bases and 10 bases, there was a span of 11 bases. Looked up from germline, CDR1 is KGHDR and CDR2 is SFDVKD. The CDR3 is 12 residues long. CDR3 coding DNA: TGTGCCACCAGTGATGGCCCAGGGGCAGCTTTCTTT. This codes for CATSDGPGAAFF.

The sample holds many counts of this clonotype. The chain employs TRBV29-1 and TRBJ2-2, with TRBD2 identical over 8 bases. The germline CDR1 and CDR2 sequences are SQVTM and ANQGSEA. CDR3 length: 16 amino acids. Trimming cost V 2 bases and J 2 bases; bases outside gene matches: 7. CDR3 coding DNA: TGCAGCGTTGAATTCGAGCGGGAGATCAACACCGGGGAGCTGTTTTTT. This encodes CSVEFEREINTGELFF.

About this clonotype itself: A read error may be the cause here, since a much bigger clone is one base away. This sequence joins TRBV29-1 and TRBJ2-7; D is tentatively TRBD1 or TRBD2 (5 bases each). Germline V gene data show CDR1 as SQVTM and CDR2 as ANQGSEA. The ends were cut back, 7 bases at V and 7 bases at J, with 14 bases in the middle. CDR3 length: 11 residues. CDR3 nucleotide sequence: TGCAGCGCTGGGGACGGACTGGAGCAGTACTTC. It specifies CSAGDGLEQYF.

This clonotype was found a few times. V gene TRBV7-6 combines with J gene TRBJ2-1; D remains ambiguous. Trimming removed 4 bases at V and 4 bases at J, with 2 bases between. Looked up from germline, CDR1 is SGHVS and CDR2 is FNYEAQ. The CDR3 runs to 11 residues. CDR3 in amino acids: CASSYYNEQFF. The CDR3 DNA sequence: TGTGCCAGCAGCTATTACAATGAGCAGTTCTTC.

This clonotype was observed a few times. CDR3 sequence (DNA): TGTGCCAGCAGCCCCAGCCGGGACTACTACGAGCAGTACTTC. Its protein is CASSPSRDYYEQYF. The V and J genes are TRBV9 and TRBJ2-7; TRBD2 matches 7 bases. Germline V CDR1 and CDR2: SGDLS, YYNGEE. Trimming took 4 bases from V and 3 from J; bases not matched to a gene: 7. The CDR3 is made up of 14 amino acids.

V is TRBV6-5 and J is TRBJ2-1, with 10 bases lining up with TRBD2. The CDR3 spans 18 residues. Germline CDR1 and CDR2: MNHEY and SVGAGI. V gave up 2 bases and J gave up 8 bases; unmatched junction bases: 15. The CDR3 coding sequence is TGTGCCAGCAGTTACATGGTCCTAGCGGGAGCGTACACGGATGAGCAGTTCTTC. Its translation: CASSYMVLAGAYTDEQFF.

In its sample, this clonotype was seen a few times. The rearrangement links TRBV5-6 to TRBJ2-1, with no clear D. Germline V gives CDR1 SGHDT, CDR2 YYEEEE. The CDR3 covers 15 residues. V shed 2 bases and J shed 1 base, with 10 bases lying between them. The CDR3 spells CASSFRAKSYNEQFF. In DNA, the CDR3 is TGTGCCAGCAGCTTTAGAGCGAAATCCTACAATGAGCAGTTCTTC.

This clonotype came up a few times. The CDR3 DNA is TGTGCCAGCAGTTACTCGAACCCGGAATACTCCTACAATGAGCAGTTCTTC. Translated: CASSYSNPEYSYNEQFF. The rearrangement links TRBV6-5 to TRBJ2-1; D unresolved. Between the trimmed V and J ends, which lost 0 bases and 0 bases, there was a span of 12 bases. The CDR3 is 17 residues long. Per the germline V gene, CDR1 is MNHEY and CDR2 is SVGAGI.

This clonotype was observed a single time. The V and J genes are TRBV28 and TRBJ2-5; 8 positions match TRBD2. V shed 1 base, J shed 1 base, and the junction held 5 bases outside the gene matches. The CDR3 length is 16 residues. From germline, CDR1 is MDHEN and CDR2 SYDVKM. The DNA for the CDR3 is TGTGCCAGCAGTTTATTGACTAGCGATCCCCAAGAGACCCAGTACTTC. Translated: CASSLLTSDPQETQYF.

A note on this clonotype: A much larger clonotype is one base distant, so this may be a read error. This chain uses TRBV14 with TRBJ2-5, with D unclear. This CDR3 has 13 amino acids. V lost 7 bases and J 1 base, leaving 10 bases between the germline ends. Germline CDR1 reads SGHDN; CDR2 reads FVKESK. The CDR3 region is CASNQWTQETQYF. The CDR3 coding sequence is TGTGCCAGCAACCAGTGGACCCAAGAGACCCAGTACTTC.

On this clonotype itself: A read error may be the cause here, since a much bigger clone is one base away. This chain joins TRBV28 and TRBJ2-7, with D maybe TRBD2 (5 bases). CDR3 length: 12 amino acids. V gave up 11 bases and J gave up 1 base, with 12 bases separating them. The V gene's germline CDR1 is MDHEN and CDR2 SYDVKM. The CDR3 DNA sequence: TGTGCCCCCCGCGGCGGGTCCTACGAGCAGTACTTC. Translated: CAPRGGSYEQYF.

Many counts were recorded for this clonotype. This chain connects TRBV7-9 to TRBJ2-3, with D possibly being TRBD1 or TRBD2 (6 bases each). CDR3 length: 16 amino acids. V lost 3 bases and J 6 bases, leaving 19 bases between the germline ends. CDR1 and CDR2 (germline): SEHNR, FQNEAQ (reference sequence). The DNA of the CDR3 is TGTGCCAGCAGCTTTAAGGGGGGAGGCGTCTCCGATACGCAGTATTTT. This gives the protein CASSFKGGGVSDTQYF.